The clone carrying this T cell receptor (beta chain) was seen many times. These data come from a study of blood T cells in healthy people across ages. The V gene's germline CDR1 is SGHKS and CDR2 YYEKEE (reference sequence). The CDR3 is 16 residues long. V was shortened by 0 bases and J by 3 bases, with 14 bases between the two germline ends. Sample-barcoded 5' priming and a J-beta primer mix drove a second PCR of about 7 to 12 cycles. Per-sample output comprised a minimum of 2.5 million paired-end reads containing CDR3. TCRdb independently ran MiXCR on the 5' RACE reads; one entry per CDR3 protein. Among roughly 650,000 distinct CDR3 sequences listed, about a third were seen once.

This sequence joins TRBV5-5 and TRBJ2-3; D may match TRBD1 or TRBD2 (5 bases each). The sample taken for sequencing was blood. This clonotype originated in an elderly woman in good health. CDR3 sequence (DNA): TGTGCCAGCAGCTTGGCCGTTCTGGGGACGACAGATACGCAGTATTTT. Amino acid sequence: CASSLAVLGTTDTQYF.